Following are 9 T cell receptor beta chains from one sample sequenced in a study of blood T cell repertoires in COVID-19 (dated by TCRdb to the early 2020s). The library was built by means of the immunoSEQ multiplex PCR assay. As stored in TCRdb, this immuneACCESS dataset retains in-frame rearrangements with V and J assigned. A fraction of the clones does not appear; measured against another copy, unresolved V genes explain less than half of the discrepancy, and the remainder lacks a known reason. Within this sample are tens of thousands of clones, with around 83% of them counted one time only. The leading ten clones occupy about 44% of the sample. Sequenced input: peripheral blood. The receptor source for this set is a woman aged 80 or over with active or convalescent COVID-19.

This clone has just a few counts. This rearrangement joins TRBV18 to TRBJ1-4, with 8 bases lining up with TRBD1. The germline V gene encodes CDR1 KGHSH and CDR2 LQKENI. After removal of 6 bases from V and 8 bases from J, the junction contained 8 bases not matched to a gene. The CDR3 length is 14 residues. CDR3 sequence: CASSPTTGAEKLFF. CDR3 DNA sequence: TGTGCCAGCTCGCCTACGACAGGGGCCGAAAAACTGTTTTTT.

The rearrangement links TRBV5-1 to TRBJ2-1; TRBD2 agrees at 8 bases. The CDR3 consists of 14 residues. Germline loops: CDR1 SGHRS, CDR2 YFSETQ. Trimming cost V 4 bases and J 10 bases; bases outside gene matches: 10. CDR3 in amino acids: CASSAGLGLGEQFF. CDR3 sequence (DNA): TGCGCCAGCAGCGCGGGACTAGGTCTGGGAGAGCAGTTCTTC.

Comments on this clone: An end of the junction differs from the germline gene, which may be a read error. J is TRBJ2-3 and V is TRBV9; 9 positions match TRBD2. The CDR3 sequence is 14 residues long. Germline loops: CDR1 SGDLS, CDR2 YYNGEE. The CDR3 bases are TGTGCCAGCAACGTAGCGGGGGACACAGATACGCAGTATTTT. This codes for CASNVAGDTDTQYF. The entire variable domain, with the rest obtained from reference TRBV9 and TRBJ2-3, is as follows: DSGVTQTPKHLITATGQRVTLRCSPRSGDLSVYWYQQSLDQGLQFLIQYYNGEERAKGNILERFSAQQFPDLHSELNLSSLELGDSALYFCASNVAGDTDTQYFGPGTRLTVL.

This clone was detected once. J is TRBJ1-6 and V is TRBV6-6, with 8 bases that match TRBD1. The CDR3 consists of 14 residues. V was clipped by 8 bases and J by 4 bases; unmatched bases: 4. Germline V gives CDR1 MNHNY, CDR2 SVGAGI (reference sequence). The CDR3 region is CASGDRGYNSPLHF. The CDR3, as DNA: TGTGCCAGCGGAGACAGGGGATATAATTCACCCCTCCACTTT.

The chain has TRBV19 and TRBJ2-5; 8 positions agree with TRBD1. This CDR3 comprises 14 residues. The germline V gene has CDR1 LNHDA and CDR2 SQIVND (reference sequence). The J segment lost 5 bases and the V segment lost 5 bases, leaving 7 bases of the junction unmatched. The chain's CDR3 is CASSVTGGFETQYF. In DNA, the CDR3 is TGTGCCAGTAGTGTAACAGGGGGTTTCGAGACCCAGTACTTC.

This chain uses TRBV7-9 with TRBJ2-5; D is possibly TRBD2 (5 bases). Germline CDR1 is SEHNR and CDR2 is FQNEAQ (reference sequence). The CDR3 has 14 amino acids. V lost 5 bases, J lost 5 bases, and 15 bases lay in between. CDR3 residues: CASSRERGSETQYF. The CDR3 nucleotides are TGTGCCAGCAGCCGCGAACGGGGATCTGAGACCCAGTACTTC.

This clone was detected a few times. An end of the junction does not agree with germline; a read error may underlie this. J is TRBJ2-5 and V is TRBV7-7, with 11 bases lining up with TRBD2. CDR1 is SSHAT and CDR2 is FNYEAQ in the germline V gene (reference sequence). The CDR3 is 16 amino acids. DNA of the CDR3: TGTGCTAGCAGCTTAGGGAGACTAGCGGGAAAAGAGACCCAGTACTTC. Protein: CASSLGRLAGKETQYF.

This clone was seen just once. The chain uses TRBV7-3 and TRBJ2-1; D is undetermined. The CDR3 has 16 amino acids. In germline, CDR1 is SGHTA, CDR2 FQGTGA. V lost 2 bases to trimming and J lost 5 bases, with 16 bases between them. The CDR3: CASSLSLTPTNNEQFF. DNA for the CDR3: TGTGCCAGCAGCTTATCTCTCACCCCGACAAACAATGAGCAGTTCTTC.

This clone was recorded a few times. This sequence joins TRBV7-9 and TRBJ1-5; 7 nucleotides agree with TRBD1. The V gene end was trimmed by 1 base and the J gene end by 0 bases; junction bases not matched to a gene: 0. The CDR3 has 15 residues. Germline assignment: CDR1 SEHNR and CDR2 FQNEAQ (reference sequence). CDR3 loop: CASSLGQGSNQPQHF. The CDR3 DNA sequence: TGTGCCAGCAGCTTAGGACAGGGTAGCAATCAGCCCCAGCATTTT.